A selection of T cell receptor beta chains follows, all from one sample in a study of CD8 T cells in ankylosing spondylitis. TCRdb fed the 5' RACE reads into MiXCR, producing one record per CDR3 protein. The sample has 350,000 to 450,000 distinct CDR3 sequences; approximately 22% are singletons. Sequences were obtained from blood, either unsorted or a sorted T cell fraction (not recorded which). These receptors were collected from a male donor with ankylosing spondylitis or in good health (not recorded which). The CDR3 runs from the conserved cysteine through the conserved F or W. A D gene is named only where the DNA matches it firmly. Only part of the rows carry a size: once, few, many, or a class if the clone is expanded.

j_call d_call v_call clone_size cdr3_nt cdr3_aa
TRBJ2-7 . TRBV7-6 few TGTGCCAGCAGCTTGGACGGGAATTCCTACGAGCAGTACTTC CASSLDGNSYEQYF
TRBJ2-3 . TRBV12-3/TRBV12-4 few TGTGCCAGCAGGGACCACCTCACAGATACGCAGTATTTT CASRDHLTDTQYF
TRBJ2-7 . TRBV12-3/TRBV12-4 . TGTGCCAGCAGTTTACAGGCCGTCCCCTACGAGCAGTACTTC CASSLQAVPYEQYF
TRBJ2-1 TRBD1 TRBV7-8 many TGTGCCACCCAGGACAGGGTAGACAATGAGCAGTTCTTC CATQDRVDNEQFF
TRBJ2-7 . TRBV5-1 . TGCGCCAGCAGCGACGGGACTTACACTTTCTCCTACGAGCAGTACTTC CASSDGTYTFSYEQYF
TRBJ1-5 . TRBV6-1 . TGTGCCAGCAGGCCTAGAGGGCCCCATCAGCCCCAGCATTTT CASRPRGPHQPQHF
TRBJ1-1 . TRBV29-1 few TGCAGCGTTGTTGGGGGGAACACTGAAGCTTTCTTT CSVVGGNTEAFF
TRBJ2-1 . TRBV15 . TGTGCCACCAGTACCCCAGGAAATGAGCAGTTCTTC CATSTPGNEQFF
TRBJ2-5 . TRBV29-1 . TGCAGCGGGGGGTTAGTGTACCAAGAGACCCAGTACTTC CSGGLVYQETQYF
TRBJ2-2 . TRBV5-1 . TGCGCCAGCAGCTTGGCTAGGACAGACGATACCGGGGAGCTGTTTTTT CASSLARTDDTGELFF
TRBJ1-1 . TRBV6-1 . TGTGCCAGCATGGTCGCTGAAGCTTTCTTT CASMVAEAFF
TRBJ2-5 . TRBV7-8 . TGTGCCAGCAGCTTAGTGACGGAGACCCAGTACTTC CASSLVTETQYF
TRBJ1-1 . TRBV2 few TGTGCCAGCAGTGAATGGGGATTCGACACTGAAGCTTTCTTT CASSEWGFDTEAFF
TRBJ2-7 TRBD1 TRBV27 . TGTGCCAGCAGTTTAAGACAGGGTGTCAACGAGCAGTACTTC CASSLRQGVNEQYF
TRBJ2-6 TRBD1 TRBV20-1 few TGCAGTGCCCGCCCGACAGGGAACCTCTCTGGGGCCAACGTCCTGACTTTC CSARPTGNLSGANVLTF
TRBJ2-5 . TRBV4-1 few TGCGCCAGCAGCCAAGAAGCATTGGACCGGACCCAGTACTTC CASSQEALDRTQYF
TRBJ2-3 . TRBV7-9 . TGTGCCAGCAGGTCCGTCGGGGGTAGCACAGATACGCAGTATTTT CASRSVGGSTDTQYF
TRBJ2-3 TRBD2 TRBV9 . TGTGCCAGCTCAATGATCTGTAGCGGGGGGAAAGATACGCAGTATTTT CASSMICSGGKDTQYF
TRBJ2-4 . TRBV18 few TGTGCCAGCTCACCACCGGGGTCGGACCTAGCCAAAAACATTCAGTACTTC CASSPPGSDLAKNIQYF
TRBJ2-2 . TRBV3-1 few TGTGCCAGCAGCCAGATTTTACGCCCAAACACCGGGGAGCTGTTTTTT CASSQILRPNTGELFF
TRBJ2-2 TRBD1 TRBV3-1 few TGTGCCAGCAGCCAACACCGGTGGGACAGGGAAGGCACCGGGGAGCTGTTTTTT CASSQHRWDREGTGELFF
TRBJ2-5 . TRBV29-1 . TGCAGCGTTGAAGAGACTGACAGGACGTTCGGAGAGACCCAGTACTTC CSVEETDRTFGETQYF
TRBJ2-1 TRBD2 TRBV4-1 few TGCGCCAGCAGCCAAGATTGGGCGGGAGCTAGCTTTGAGCAGTTCTTC CASSQDWAGASFEQFF
TRBJ2-3 TRBD2 TRBV4-1 . TGCGCCAGCAGCCACCCGCCTGGACTAGCCTCAGATACGCAGTATTTT CASSHPPGLASDTQYF
TRBJ2-1 . TRBV5-5 . TGTGCCAGCATCCCCGGTGGGCTATACAATGAGCAGTTCTTC CASIPGGLYNEQFF
TRBJ2-1 . TRBV29-1 . TGCAGCGTTGACACAAACAATGAGCAGTTCTTC CSVDTNNEQFF
TRBJ2-3 . TRBV12-3/TRBV12-4 few TGTGCCAGCAGTTTATCGGGGGGCCAGGCAGATACGCAGTATTTT CASSLSGGQADTQYF
TRBJ2-7 . TRBV3-1 . TGTGCCAGCAGCCAATATAACACCTACGAGCAGTACTTC CASSQYNTYEQYF
TRBJ2-6 . TRBV11-2 . TGTGCCAGCAGCGAAGCCGGGACTGGACGCTCTGGGGCCAACGTCCTGACTTTC CASSEAGTGRSGANVLTF
TRBJ2-1 TRBD2 TRBV7-9 few TGTGCCAGCAGCTTGGCGGGGGGGAGGAATGAGCAGTTCTTC CASSLAGGRNEQFF
TRBJ2-1 . TRBV5-6 . TGTGCCAGCAGCTTGCGGGCCATCCAATCCTACAATGAGCAGTTCTTC CASSLRAIQSYNEQFF
TRBJ2-5 TRBD2 TRBV27 few TGTGCCAGCAGCCTAGCGGGGCATCAAGAGACCCAGTACTTC CASSLAGHQETQYF
TRBJ2-7 . TRBV2 few TGTGCCAGCAGTGAAAGTGGAAGGCCATACGAGCAGTACTTC CASSESGRPYEQYF
TRBJ2-5 . TRBV20-1 few TGCAGTGCTGATGCAGAGGGCCCTATGGGGGAGACCCAGTACTTC CSADAEGPMGETQYF
TRBJ2-7 . TRBV5-6 few TGTGCCAGCAGCTTGAGATGGCTAGCTAATGTCGGATCCTACGAGCAGTACTTC CASSLRWLANVGSYEQYF
TRBJ2-7 TRBD1 TRBV28 . TGTGCCAGCAGGCAACGACAGGGGGGCTCGTACGAGCAGTACTTC CASRQRQGGSYEQYF
TRBJ2-2 TRBD2 TRBV12-3/TRBV12-4 few TGTGCCAGCAGTCAAGGGACTAGCTGGACCGGGGAGCTGTTTTTT CASSQGTSWTGELFF
TRBJ2-1 TRBD2 TRBV12-3/TRBV12-4 . TGTGCCAGCAGTTTACCAAGAGCGGGGCTTGATGAGCAGTTCTTC CASSLPRAGLDEQFF
TRBJ1-1 . TRBV5-1 few TGCGCCAGCAGGGAGACGCGGGGGAACACTGAAGCTTTCTTT CASRETRGNTEAFF
TRBJ2-5 . TRBV20-1 few TGCAGTGCTAGAGATCAGGGTCCCCTTGAGTACCAAGAGACCCAGTACTTC CSARDQGPLEYQETQYF
TRBJ2-7 TRBD1 TRBV20-1 few TGCAGTGCTCGCTTCCAGGACAGGGGCGAGCAGTACTTC CSARFQDRGEQYF
TRBJ2-6 . TRBV12-3/TRBV12-4 . TGTGCCAGCAGTTCTCCTACAGGGTCTGACTCTGGGGCCAACGTCCTGACTTTC CASSSPTGSDSGANVLTF
TRBJ2-7 . TRBV6-5 . TGTGCCAGCAGTTACGAGACGGGAAACGAGCAGTACTTC CASSYETGNEQYF
TRBJ1-1 . TRBV9 . TGTGCCAGCAGCGTAGGGATGAACACTGAAGCTTTCTTT CASSVGMNTEAFF
TRBJ2-1 TRBD2 TRBV11-1 few TGTGCCAGCAGCCAAGGACTAGTCGGCAATGAGCAGTTCTTC CASSQGLVGNEQFF
TRBJ2-5 . TRBV19 . TGTGCCAGTAGCGACGAGGCGGAGACCCAGTACTTC CASSDEAETQYF
TRBJ2-1 TRBD2 TRBV5-1 . TGCGCCAGCAGCTTGGTCCCTAGCGGGGGTTCCAATGAGCAGTTCTTC CASSLVPSGGSNEQFF
TRBJ2-6 . TRBV11-1 . TGTGCCAGCAGCTCTGACGCGGGGGCCCCCTCTGGGGCCAACGTCCTGACTTTC CASSSDAGAPSGANVLTF
TRBJ2-3 . TRBV6-5 . TGTGCCAGCAGTTACTCGGGCGGAACTACTAGCACAGATACGCAGTATTTT CASSYSGGTTSTDTQYF
TRBJ2-1 . TRBV12-3/TRBV12-4 . TGTGCCAGCAGTTTCTCGACCGCAGACAATGAGCAGTTCTTC CASSFSTADNEQFF
TRBJ2-3 . TRBV29-1 . TGCAGCGTTGTAAGGTGGGCAGAGAGCACAGATACGCAGTATTTT CSVVRWAESTDTQYF
TRBJ2-5 . TRBV20-1 few TGCAGTGCTAGAGATGGTAAAGGGGGGGAGACCCAGTACTTC CSARDGKGGETQYF
TRBJ2-1 . TRBV7-6 . TGTGCCAGCAGACGGGGGGCGGGGGATTCCTACAATGAGCAGTTCTTC CASRRGAGDSYNEQFF
TRBJ1-1 TRBD1 TRBV29-1 . TGCAGCGTTTATGGGACAGTTAAAGGGAACACTGAAGCTTTCTTT CSVYGTVKGNTEAFF
TRBJ2-5 TRBD1 TRBV24-1 many TGTGCCACCAGTGGGACAGGGGGCTACCGGCACCAAGAGACCCAGTACTTC CATSGTGGYRHQETQYF